This T cell receptor (beta chain) was identified in a study of a mutant IDH1 vaccine in newly diagnosed glioma. Study-level background: Vaccines were first given 4-6 weeks after radiotherapy alone, or with temozolomide cycles. Regarding the study as a whole: Immune responses arising from the vaccine appeared in around 92% of patients.

Worth noting for this clone: As yet, its antigen is unknown.

Assay: immunoSEQ multiplex PCR; the TCRdb copy retains only in-frame clones and omits some. In the table there are 30,000 to 35,000 clones, approximately 87% of which are singletons. Time point reported: week 47, end of study. What each vaccine dose contained was 300 ug of mutant IDH1 20-mer peptide, accompanied by topical imiquimod. Germline V gene lookup returns CDR1 MNHEY and CDR2 SVGAGI. This CDR3 contains 13 residues. The germline V and J ends were trimmed by 2 bases and 4 bases, with 8 bases remaining between them. The V gene is TRBV6-5, the J gene TRBJ1-1; no reliable D call. The origin of this receptor is a woman in her thirties with glioma. The sample here was PBMCs, taken from a glioma patient whose treatment included an IDH1 peptide vaccine. The CDR3 DNA is TGTGCCAGCAGTTACCTTTCGGGCACTGAAGCTTTCTTT. It is translated as CASSYLSGTEAFF.